Each of the 4 T cell receptor beta chains below was sequenced from the same sample in a study of blood T cell repertoires in COVID-19 (dated by TCRdb to the early 2020s). The receptor library was made with the immunoSEQ multiplex PCR assay. This immuneACCESS table, as held by TCRdb, lists in-frame sequences with V and J called but not all clones. Of the missing ones, under half trace to an unresolved V gene in checked studies; the others have no known cause. The sample table lists 280,000 or so clones, 70% to 90% of them with a count of one. The top ten hold more than 2% of the sample. Material for sequencing was PBMCs or T cells enriched from blood (not recorded which). The receptor set was obtained from a man aged 25 to 40 who had recovered from COVID-19.

The chain uses TRBV7-3 and TRBJ1-1; D ambiguous. V was trimmed by 5 bases and J by 2 bases, leaving 15 bases between them. Per the germline V gene, CDR1 is SGHTA and CDR2 is FQGTGA. This CDR3 spans 15 amino acids. The CDR3 DNA sequence: TGTGCCAGCAGCCTAATACTGGGAGGTAACACTGAAGCTTTCTTT. Its translation: CASSLILGGNTEAFF.

V usage is TRBV18 and J usage is TRBJ1-5; 8 positions match TRBD1. After removal of 6 bases from V and 5 bases from J, the junction contained 12 bases not matched to a gene. CDR1 and CDR2 from the germline V gene are KGHSH and LQKENI. The CDR3 is 16 residues long. Written as DNA, the CDR3 is TGTGCCAGCTCCCCCAGCGGGTCAGGGGGCGATCAGCCCCAGCATTTT. Protein sequence: CASSPSGSGGDQPQHF.

The J gene is TRBJ1-3, the V gene TRBV24-1, with D perhaps matching TRBD1 (6 bases). V was pared by 7 bases and J by 2 bases, with 14 bases between. CDR3 size: 15 residues. From germline, CDR1 is KGHDR and CDR2 SFDVKD. In DNA form, the CDR3 reads TGTGCCACCAGCCCGGGCAGGGGCACTGGAAACACCATATATTTT. This gives the protein CATSPGRGTGNTIYF.

The V gene is TRBV7-3, the J gene TRBJ1-1; no reliable D call. CDR1 and CDR2 (germline): SGHTA, FQGTGA. The CDR3 is made up of 14 amino acids. With 5 bases removed from V and 1 base from J, the gap between germline ends came to 11 bases. As DNA, the CDR3 is TGTGCCAGCAGCCCATCGCGAGGGAACACTGAAGCTTTCTTT. Encoded protein: CASSPSRGNTEAFF.